One T cell receptor beta chain is described in this entry. The record originates from a study of blood T cell repertoires in COVID-19. Study information: Acute and convalescent COVID-19 specimens originated in the United States, Italy and Spain. The analysed material was cDNA or gDNA that came from T cells, B-cell-depleted T cells, or PBMCs.

Per the study methods: Using reference gene primer amplification, nucleated cell counts were estimated. TCRdb's copy holds only in-frame clones and misses some; the assay was immunoSEQ multiplex PCR. The DNA gave D and trimming, while V, J and clone size come from that table. The profile shows 250,000 to 300,000 clones, roughly nine tenths of them singletons. Sequencing used peripheral blood. The origin of this receptor is a woman aged 40 to 49 who had recovered from COVID-19.

This chain's CDR3 is CASSPMDRTSTDTQYF. The CDR3 nucleotides are TGTGCCAGCAGCCCGATGGACAGGACAAGCACAGATACGCAGTATTTT. The J gene is TRBJ2-3, the V gene TRBV5-4; the match to TRBD1 covers 7 bases. Germline V lookup: CDR1 SGHNT, CDR2 YYREEE (reference sequence). The CDR3 consists of 16 residues. Trimming cost V 4 bases and J 0 bases; bases outside gene matches: 8.